Sequencing of this TCR beta chain was carried out in a study of radiotherapy plus CTLA-4 blockade in lung cancer. Study context: Objective responses were recorded in roughly 20% of patients, with disease control recorded in approximately 32%.

Only in-frame clones appear in the TCRdb table, and some are missing; sequencing was by immunoSEQ multiplex PCR. The sample contains about 40,000 clones, roughly 70% of which appear only once. V gave up 0 bases and J gave up 6 bases; unmatched junction bases: 4. The CDR3 loop spans 14 amino acids. Germline CDR1 is SGDLS and CDR2 is YYNGEE. This clone was observed a handful of times. Sequenced material: peripheral blood, taken from a patient treated with radiotherapy plus ipilimumab. The chain links TRBV9 to TRBJ2-7; 9 nucleotides match TRBD2. This sequence was found in a human donor with non-small cell lung cancer who had stable disease on radiotherapy plus ipilimumab. This CDR3 reads CASSVDLAGIEQYF. The DNA for the CDR3 is TGTGCCAGCAGCGTAGACCTAGCGGGGATCGAGCAGTACTTC.